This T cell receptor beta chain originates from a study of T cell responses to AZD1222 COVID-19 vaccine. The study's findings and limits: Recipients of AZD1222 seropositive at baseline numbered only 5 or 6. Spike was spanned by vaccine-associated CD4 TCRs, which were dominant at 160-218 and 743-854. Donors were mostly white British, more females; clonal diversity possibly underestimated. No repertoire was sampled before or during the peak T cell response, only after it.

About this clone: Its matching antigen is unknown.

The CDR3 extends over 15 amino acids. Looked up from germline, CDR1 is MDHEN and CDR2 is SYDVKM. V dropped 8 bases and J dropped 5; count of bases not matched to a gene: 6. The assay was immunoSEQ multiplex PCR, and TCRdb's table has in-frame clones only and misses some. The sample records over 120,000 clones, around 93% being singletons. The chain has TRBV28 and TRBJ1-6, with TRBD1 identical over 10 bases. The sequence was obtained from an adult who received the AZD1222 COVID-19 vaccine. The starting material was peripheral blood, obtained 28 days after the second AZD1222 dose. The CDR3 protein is CASLDRGINNSPLHF. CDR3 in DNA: TGTGCCAGCTTGGACAGGGGGATAAATAATTCACCCCTCCACTTT.